This TCR beta chain was captured by sequencing in a study of regulatory T cells in long-lasting Graves disease. iRepertoire HTBI primers and Arm-PCR of CDR3 regions built TCR beta libraries. TCRdb used MiXCR to reprocess the multiplex PCR reads, holding one entry per CDR3 protein. The table records roughly 420,000 distinct CDR3 sequences, around 15% of them present only once. This clonotype has ten or more counts. Time point specified: newly diagnosed GD, antithyroid drugs for less than 3 months. Preparation of the TCR library used RNA extracted from PBMCs. The CDR3 spans 13 residues. Germline loops: CDR1 DFQATT, CDR2 SNEGSKA (reference sequence). The V and J ends lost 5 bases and 1 base respectively, with 12 bases between them. The data also belong to a second study, concerning T cells in Graves' hyperthyroidism and ophthalmopathy.

The receptor comes from a woman aged 45-65 years with Graves disease. The chain has TRBV20-1 and TRBJ2-7; a weak D match, TRBD1 (5 bases). Sequenced material: peripheral blood mononuclear cells (PBMCs), taken at new diagnosis, from a patient treated with antithyroid drugs. In DNA, the CDR3 is TGCAGTGCTCAGGGAATGGAGTCCTACGAGCAGTACTTC. As protein: CSAQGMESYEQYF.